This T cell receptor (beta chain) was identified in a study of control samples from healthy donors and cancer patients. Assay: immunoSEQ multiplex PCR; the TCRdb copy retains only in-frame clones and omits some. This sample has 80,000 to 100,000 clones, with about nine tenths found just once. The receptor's source is a human donor in good health. The donor label of this sample is uncertain. Input material: blood.

The CDR3 DNA follows: TGTGCCAGCAGCAACACTGGCCTTGAAGCTTTCTTT. Its protein is CASSNTGLEAFF. The rearrangement links TRBV6-5 to TRBJ1-1, with no clear D. The CDR3 spans 12 residues. Germline lookup yields CDR1 MNHEY and CDR2 SVGAGI. V was trimmed by 6 bases and J by 7 bases, leaving 12 bases between them.